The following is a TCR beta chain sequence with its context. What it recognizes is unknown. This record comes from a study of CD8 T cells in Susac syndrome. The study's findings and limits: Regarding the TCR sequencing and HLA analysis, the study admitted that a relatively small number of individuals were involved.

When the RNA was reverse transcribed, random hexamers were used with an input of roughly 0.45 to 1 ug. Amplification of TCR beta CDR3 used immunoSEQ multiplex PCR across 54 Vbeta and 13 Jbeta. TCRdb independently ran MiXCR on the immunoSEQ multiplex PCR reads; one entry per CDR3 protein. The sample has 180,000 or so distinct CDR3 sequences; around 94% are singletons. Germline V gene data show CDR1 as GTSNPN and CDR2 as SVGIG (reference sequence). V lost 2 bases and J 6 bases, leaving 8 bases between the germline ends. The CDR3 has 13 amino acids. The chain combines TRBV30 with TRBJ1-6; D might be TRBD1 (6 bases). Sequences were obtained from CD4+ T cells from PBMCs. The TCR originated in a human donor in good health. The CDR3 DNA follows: TGTGCCTGGAGTCAGGGGTTTAATTCACCCCTCCACTTT. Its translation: CAWSQGFNSPLHF.